A single sample is the source of the 11 T cell receptor beta chains below, sequenced in a study of early T cells in non-severe SARS-CoV-2 infection (dated by TCRdb to the early 2020s). The method behind the library was 5' RACE. Sequencing instrument: NextSeq 500. TCRdb handled the public reads itself, with Q25 trimming in fastp and clone calling in MiXCR, and kept productive beta chains. Records with the same CDR3 protein are collapsed into one entry carrying the most frequent genes and DNA. Present in this sample are tens of thousands of distinct CDR3 sequences, about 8.2% of which were seen just once. 9.4% of the sample comes from the top ten. Sequencing was carried out using whole blood. These receptors originate from an adult who was a healthcare worker with PCR-confirmed SARS-CoV-2 infection or an uninfected control (not recorded which).

This clonotype was observed a handful of times. The gene calls are TRBV6-2 or TRBV6-3 and TRBJ2-7; TRBD1 matches at 7 bases. The germline CDR1 and CDR2 sequences are MNHEY and SVGEGT. The CDR3 runs 11 residues. V was pared by 6 bases and J by 4 bases, with 0 bases of the junction left unmatched. The CDR3 DNA reads as TGTGCCAGCAGGACAGGGTACGAGCAGTACTTC. This codes for CASRTGYEQYF.

This chain links TRBV27 with TRBJ2-7; 7 bases fit TRBD2. The CDR3 is 14 amino acids. V dropped 4 bases and J dropped 3; count of bases not matched to a gene: 6. Germline loops: CDR1 MNHEY, CDR2 SMNVEV (reference sequence). The CDR3 coding sequence is TGTGCCAGCAGTTCTAGACGCGGGGGCTACGAGCAGTACTTC. This translates into CASSSRRGGYEQYF.

This clonotype is judged medium-sized (0.01 to 0.1%). The chain employs TRBV18 and TRBJ2-5, with D maybe TRBD1 (6 bases). Trimming cost V 6 bases and J 2 bases, with 19 bases left between them. This CDR3 is built from 16 residues. Germline V gives CDR1 KGHSH, CDR2 LQKENI. The chain's CDR3 is CASSRLTGQMQETQYF. The DNA for the CDR3 is TGTGCCAGCTCGCGATTGACAGGACAAATGCAAGAGACCCAGTACTTC.

This clonotype was counted many times. This chain joins TRBV11-2 and TRBJ1-1; D gene uncertain. The CDR3 is 13 amino acids. Per germline, CDR1 SGHAT and CDR2 FQNNGV. The germline V and J ends were trimmed by 3 bases and 1 base, with 6 bases remaining between them. The CDR3 sequence: CASSFIENTEAFF. The CDR3 region has the DNA TGTGCCAGCAGCTTCATTGAGAACACTGAAGCTTTCTTT.

This clonotype showed up many times. The rearrangement links TRBV11-3 to TRBJ2-7; D possibly corresponds to TRBD1 (6 bases). V gave up 5 bases and J gave up 5 bases, with 13 bases separating them. This CDR3 is 13 amino acids long. Germline-derived CDR1 and CDR2 are SGHNT and YENEEA. The CDR3 nucleotides read TGTGCCAGCAGCAAAATCCAGGGGCACGAGCAGTACTTC. The encoded protein is CASSKIQGHEQYF.

This clonotype was seen ten or more times. The chain couples TRBV6-6 to TRBJ2-4; D remains ambiguous. The CDR3 is 18 residues long. From germline, CDR1 is MNHNY and CDR2 SVGAGI (reference sequence). Deletions cut 5 bases from V and 0 bases from J, with 20 bases between. CDR3 sequence: CASSQNPGVKLAKNIQYF. Here the CDR3 DNA reads TGTGCCAGCAGTCAAAACCCTGGGGTGAAGCTAGCCAAAAACATTCAGTACTTC.

This clonotype is deemed medium-sized. This sequence joins TRBV7-9 and TRBJ1-6; a possible D gene is TRBD1 (6 bases). The CDR3 is made up of 12 amino acids. V was clipped by 5 bases and J by 14 bases, with 13 bases between them. CDR1 and CDR2 (germline): SEHNR, FQNEAQ (reference sequence). In nucleotides, the CDR3 is TGTGCCAGCAGCCAGGGGTTTCAAGCCCTCCACTTT. Amino acids: CASSQGFQALHF.

This clonotype was seen a few times. This chain joins TRBV13 and TRBJ2-1, with D perhaps matching TRBD2 (6 bases). V lost 4 bases to trimming and J lost 15 bases, with 13 bases between them. The CDR3 is made up of 11 amino acids. Germline CDR1 PRHDT, CDR2 FYEKMQ (reference sequence). CDR3: CASSWGDGRFF. The CDR3 DNA sequence: TGTGCCAGCAGCTGGGGGGACGGCAGGTTCTTC.

The J gene is TRBJ2-2, the V gene TRBV11-2; D unresolved. Trimming pared 0 bases from V and 5 bases from J, leaving 7 bases between. This CDR3 is built from 14 residues. The V gene's germline CDR1 is SGHAT and CDR2 FQNNGV. The CDR3 sequence: CASSLDRWTGELFF. CDR3 DNA sequence: TGTGCCAGCAGCTTAGATCGGTGGACCGGGGAGCTGTTTTTT.

There are a few counts of this clonotype. The rearrangement joins TRBV6-5 to TRBJ2-7, with no clear D. V was cut by 6 bases and J by 2 bases, with 14 bases left in between. Germline V gives CDR1 MNHEY, CDR2 SVGAGI. The CDR3 sequence is 14 residues long. The CDR3 spells CASSLRTWTYEQYF. The CDR3 DNA reads TGTGCCAGCAGCCTAAGGACGTGGACCTACGAGCAGTACTTC.

This clonotype was detected a few times. The gene calls are TRBV4-1 and TRBJ2-3, with D maybe TRBD2 (6 bases). Germline values: CDR1 MGHRA, CDR2 YSYEKL. V lost 0 bases to trimming and J lost 0 bases, with 13 bases between them. The CDR3 spans 17 residues. The CDR3 reads CASSQDEAGTSTDTQYF. Written as DNA, the CDR3 is TGCGCCAGCAGCCAAGATGAGGCGGGGACGAGCACAGATACGCAGTATTTT.